Sequencing of this T cell receptor (beta chain) was carried out in a study of CD8 T cells in ankylosing spondylitis. Study observations and caveats: A TCR beta motif of eight or nine highly homologous variants seemed to mark ankylosing spondylitis blood. Within matched ankylosing spondylitis synovial fluid, disease-linked clones were reportedly significantly enriched. Disease-linked clones proved CD8+ and comparatively uncommon in peripheral blood.

Turning to this clonotype: Its cognate antigen is unknown.

V lost 2 bases, J lost 6 bases, and 14 bases lay in between. Germline CDR1 is MNHEY and CDR2 is SVGAGI. CDR3 size: 15 residues. Using quantitative 5'-RACE with molecular barcodes, the authors made TCR beta libraries. TCRdb analysed the 5' RACE reads with MiXCR anew, one entry per CDR3 protein. The sample lists 300,000 to 400,000 distinct CDR3 sequences; roughly 15% were seen once. The chain joins TRBV6-5 to TRBJ1-3; possible D gene TRBD1, 6 bases. The TCR sequence derives from a male donor with ankylosing spondylitis or in good health (not recorded which). Sequencing used blood, either unsorted or a sorted T cell fraction (not recorded which). The CDR3 sequence is CASSYGRGQSNTIYF. The CDR3 DNA is TGTGCCAGCAGTTACGGCCGAGGACAGTCAAACACCATATATTTT.